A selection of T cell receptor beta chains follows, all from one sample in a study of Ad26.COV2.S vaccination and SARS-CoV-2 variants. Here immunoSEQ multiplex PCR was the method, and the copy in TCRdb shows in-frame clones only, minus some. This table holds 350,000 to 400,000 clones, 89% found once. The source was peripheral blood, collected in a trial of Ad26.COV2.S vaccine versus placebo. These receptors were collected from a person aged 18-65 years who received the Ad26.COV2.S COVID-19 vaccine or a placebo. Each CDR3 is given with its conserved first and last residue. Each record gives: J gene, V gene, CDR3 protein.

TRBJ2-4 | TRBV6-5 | CASSYGQPPENIQYF
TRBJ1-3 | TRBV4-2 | CASSQDGRRSGNTIYF
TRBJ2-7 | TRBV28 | CASSLSGGTSGAEQYF
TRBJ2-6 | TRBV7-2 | CASSLHLRASGANVLTF
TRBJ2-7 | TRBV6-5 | CASKLASEGEQYF
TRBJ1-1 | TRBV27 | CASSPLGQGDTEAFF
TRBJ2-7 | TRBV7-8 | CASSLGQSGEQYF
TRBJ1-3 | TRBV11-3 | CASSTDNSGNTIYF
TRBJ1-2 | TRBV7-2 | CASSVGTGDIYGYTF
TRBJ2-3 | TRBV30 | CAWSALRGSSTDTQYF
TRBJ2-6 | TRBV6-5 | CASAGGAGANVLTF
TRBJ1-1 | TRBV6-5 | CASSYATGMNTEAFF
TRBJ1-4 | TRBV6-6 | CASSPRADGGRTNEKLFF
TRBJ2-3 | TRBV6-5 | CASSYSGTASTDTQYF
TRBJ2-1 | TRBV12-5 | CASGLVGGPNNEQFF
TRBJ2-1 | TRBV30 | CAWSVLSSGSHEQFF
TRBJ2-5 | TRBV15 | CATSRERWSVQETQYF
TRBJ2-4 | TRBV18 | CASSPVPSRGNIQYF
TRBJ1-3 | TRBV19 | CASSIRSRNSGNTIYF
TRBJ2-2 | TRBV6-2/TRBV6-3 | CASSRQGIPGELFF
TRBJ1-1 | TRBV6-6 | CASGDVRGQGTEAFF
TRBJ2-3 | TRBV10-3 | CAISELPGQGTDTQYF
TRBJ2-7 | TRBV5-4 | CASSPGTSSYYEQYF
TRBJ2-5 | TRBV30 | CAWSRGEETQYF
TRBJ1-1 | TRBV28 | CASSLGFQAFF
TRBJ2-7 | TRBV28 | CASRSGETYEQYF
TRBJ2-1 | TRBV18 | CASSMGGDPSYNEQFF
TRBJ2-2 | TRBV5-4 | CASSFRRDQTGELFF
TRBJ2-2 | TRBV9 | CASSVDWNTGELFF
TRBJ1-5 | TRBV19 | CASSPQGRTNQPQHF
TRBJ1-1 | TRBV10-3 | CASARGTTQNTEAFF
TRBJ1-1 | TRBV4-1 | CASSPSSYGNTEAFF
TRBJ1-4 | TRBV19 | CASSIGGLRPTNEKLFF
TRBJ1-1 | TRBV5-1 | CASSLDSRNTEAFF
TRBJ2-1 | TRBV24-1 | CATSHNNEQFF
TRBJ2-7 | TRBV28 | CASSFPPGQTTYEQYF
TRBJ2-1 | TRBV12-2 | CASRLVRTTTGGGNSNKQFF
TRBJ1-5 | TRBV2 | CASNSLTSQPQHF
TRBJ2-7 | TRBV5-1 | CASSPGHLTHEQYF
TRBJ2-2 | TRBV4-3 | CASSQDRFDNTGELFF
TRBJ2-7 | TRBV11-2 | CASSLDGRAYEQYF
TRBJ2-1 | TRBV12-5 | CASGLLTEQFF
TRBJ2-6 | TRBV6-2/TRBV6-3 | CASSPQGQRANVLTF
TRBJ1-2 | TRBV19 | CASSIRSEGSYGYTF
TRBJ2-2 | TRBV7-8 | CASSSRSEPGELFF
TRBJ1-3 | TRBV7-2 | CASSSPSGAGNTIYF
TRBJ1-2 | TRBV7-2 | CASSLDGGYTF
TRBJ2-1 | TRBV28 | CASSFVGSSYNEQFF
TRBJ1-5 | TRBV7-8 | CASSLQGQGAQPQHF
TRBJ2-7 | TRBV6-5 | CASGGNTGVGKQYF